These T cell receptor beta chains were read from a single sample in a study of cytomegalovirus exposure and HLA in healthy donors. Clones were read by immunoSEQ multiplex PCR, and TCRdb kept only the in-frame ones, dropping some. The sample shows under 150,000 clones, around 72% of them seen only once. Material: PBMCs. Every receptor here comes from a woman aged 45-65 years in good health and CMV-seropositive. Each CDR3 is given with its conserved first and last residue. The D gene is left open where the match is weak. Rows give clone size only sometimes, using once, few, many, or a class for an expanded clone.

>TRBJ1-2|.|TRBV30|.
CAWSPRGGRGYTF
TGTGCCTGGAGTCCCCGAGGAGGGCGTGGCTACACCTTC
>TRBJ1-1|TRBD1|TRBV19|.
CASSGQGGPEAFF
TGTGCCAGTAGCGGACAGGGAGGGCCTGAAGCTTTCTTT
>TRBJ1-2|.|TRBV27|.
CASSTSQRSGYGYTF
TGTGCCAGCAGCACGTCCCAGAGGAGCGGGTATGGCTACACCTTC
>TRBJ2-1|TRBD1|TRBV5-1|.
CASSYRDRGLGQFF
TGCGCCAGCAGCTACCGGGACAGGGGGCTAGGGCAGTTCTTC
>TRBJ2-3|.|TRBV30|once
CAWSDLTGTDTQYF
TGTGCCTGGAGTGACCTGACTGGCACAGATACGCAGTATTTT
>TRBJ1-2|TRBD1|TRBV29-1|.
CSGGRGGGYGYTF
TGCAGCGGGGGACGAGGGGGCGGCTATGGCTACACCTTC
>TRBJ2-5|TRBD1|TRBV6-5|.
CASSLRDRGEETQYF
TGTGCCAGCAGTTTACGGGACAGGGGAGAAGAGACCCAGTACTTC
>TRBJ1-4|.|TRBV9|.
CASSAAVSTNEKLFF
TGTGCCAGCAGCGCCGCGGTTTCAACTAATGAAAAACTGTTTTTT
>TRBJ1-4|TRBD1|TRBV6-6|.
CASNQGAGEEKLFF
TGTGCCAGCAACCAGGGGGCTGGGGAGGAAAAACTGTTTTTT
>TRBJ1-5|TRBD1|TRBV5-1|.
CASSWAGGQNQPQHF
TGCGCCAGCAGCTGGGCCGGGGGACAGAATCAGCCCCAGCATTTT
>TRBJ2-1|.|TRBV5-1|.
CASSLGTTSYNEQFF
TGCGCCAGCAGCTTAGGAACTACCTCCTACAATGAGCAGTTCTTC
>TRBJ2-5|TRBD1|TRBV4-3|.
CASSQDLTSGGVGQYF
TGCGCCAGCAGCCAAGATTTGACTTCAGGGGGAGTCGGCCAGTACTTC
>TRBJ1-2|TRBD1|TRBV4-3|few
CASSQTIDRAAGYTF
TGCGCCAGCAGCCAAACCATCGACAGGGCAGCTGGCTACACCTTC
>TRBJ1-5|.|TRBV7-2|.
CASSLGRGDSNQPQHF
TGTGCCAGCAGCTTAGGTCGGGGTGATAGCAATCAGCCCCAGCATTTT
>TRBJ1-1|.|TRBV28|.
CASTPTGGSANTEAFF
TGTGCCAGCACCCCAACCGGCGGGTCAGCAAACACTGAAGCTTTCTTT
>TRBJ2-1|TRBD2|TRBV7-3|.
CASSSTTSGSYNEQFF
TGTGCCAGCAGCTCCACGACTAGCGGCTCCTACAATGAGCAGTTCTTC